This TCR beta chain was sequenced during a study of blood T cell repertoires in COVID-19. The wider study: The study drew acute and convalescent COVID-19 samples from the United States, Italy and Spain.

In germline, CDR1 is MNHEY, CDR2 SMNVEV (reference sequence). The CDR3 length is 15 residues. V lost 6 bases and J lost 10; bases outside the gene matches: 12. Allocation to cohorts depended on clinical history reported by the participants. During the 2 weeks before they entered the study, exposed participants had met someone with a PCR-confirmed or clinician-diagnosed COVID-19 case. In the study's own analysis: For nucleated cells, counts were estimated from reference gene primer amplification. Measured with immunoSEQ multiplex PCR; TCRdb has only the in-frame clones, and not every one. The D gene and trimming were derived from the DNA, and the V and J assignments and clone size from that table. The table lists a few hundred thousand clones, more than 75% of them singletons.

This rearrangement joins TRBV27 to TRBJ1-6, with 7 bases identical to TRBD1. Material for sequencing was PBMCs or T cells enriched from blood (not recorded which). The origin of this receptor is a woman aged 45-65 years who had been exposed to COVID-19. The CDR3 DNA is TGTGCCAGCAGGCTACAACAGGGGCCACAGTCACCCCTCCACTTT. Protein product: CASRLQQGPQSPLHF.